This is a list of T cell receptor beta chains from one sample in a study of identical twins. TCRdb redid the calling of the 5' RACE reads with MiXCR, one entry per CDR3 protein. The sample has more than 200,000 distinct CDR3 sequences, around 15% seen once; the top ten hold around 8.3%. The sequencing input was memory (CD45RO+) T cells sorted from blood. The receptors were gathered from a woman aged 18 to 35 in good health. Each CDR3 is given with its conserved first and last residue. Each record gives: J gene, V gene, D gene, clone size, CDR3 DNA, CDR3 protein. A D gene is named only where the DNA matches it firmly. Clone size is given for some rows only: seen once, a few or many times, or a class if the clone is expanded.

j_call: TRBJ1-4; v_call: TRBV5-5; d_call: TRBD1; clone_size: .; cdr3_nt: TGTGCCAGCAGCTTGGACAGGGGACGAGAACTGTTTTTT; cdr3_aa: CASSLDRGRELFF
j_call: TRBJ1-1; v_call: TRBV6-1; d_call: TRBD1; clone_size: .; cdr3_nt: TGTGCCAGCACCTACCCAGGGGGCACTGAAGCTTTCTTT; cdr3_aa: CASTYPGGTEAFF
j_call: TRBJ1-2; v_call: TRBV27; d_call: .; clone_size: .; cdr3_nt: TGTGCCAGCAGTTTAGTGGGGAGCGGAGGCTACACCTTC; cdr3_aa: CASSLVGSGGYTF
j_call: TRBJ1-1; v_call: TRBV27; d_call: .; clone_size: .; cdr3_nt: TGTGCCAGCAGTTTAATCGGGGAGGCGGACATTGAAGCTTTCTTT; cdr3_aa: CASSLIGEADIEAFF
j_call: TRBJ2-1; v_call: TRBV12-3/TRBV12-4; d_call: .; clone_size: few; cdr3_nt: TGTGCCAGCAGCCGAGGGAGCCGGAATAATGAGCAGTTCTTC; cdr3_aa: CASSRGSRNNEQFF
j_call: TRBJ2-5; v_call: TRBV12-5; d_call: .; clone_size: many; cdr3_nt: TGTGCTAGTGGTTTGGGCCGAGAGACCCAGTACTTC; cdr3_aa: CASGLGRETQYF
j_call: TRBJ1-2; v_call: TRBV25-1; d_call: .; clone_size: few; cdr3_nt: TGTGCCAGCAGTGATGACAGAGGACATGGCTACACCTTC; cdr3_aa: CASSDDRGHGYTF
j_call: TRBJ2-5; v_call: TRBV2; d_call: .; clone_size: once; cdr3_nt: TGTGCCAGCAGTGAAGACAGGGGAGGGCAAGAGACCCAGTACTTC; cdr3_aa: CASSEDRGGQETQYF
j_call: TRBJ2-3; v_call: TRBV11-2; d_call: .; clone_size: .; cdr3_nt: TGTGCCAGCAGCCCCATAACAGGGATAGATACGCAGTATTTT; cdr3_aa: CASSPITGIDTQYF
j_call: TRBJ2-5; v_call: TRBV27; d_call: TRBD1; clone_size: few; cdr3_nt: TGTGCCAGCAGTTCGGACAGGCCAGAGACCCAGTACTTC; cdr3_aa: CASSSDRPETQYF
j_call: TRBJ1-2; v_call: TRBV5-1; d_call: TRBD1; clone_size: few; cdr3_nt: TGCGCCAGCAGCTTGGGGACAGGGGTGAACTATGGCTACACCTTC; cdr3_aa: CASSLGTGVNYGYTF
j_call: TRBJ2-1; v_call: TRBV29-1; d_call: .; clone_size: few; cdr3_nt: TGCAGCGTTACCCGAAGATCCAGAGGGGGGGTCGATGAGCAGTTCTTC; cdr3_aa: CSVTRRSRGGVDEQFF
j_call: TRBJ1-5; v_call: TRBV5-1; d_call: .; clone_size: many; cdr3_nt: TGCGCCAGCAGCATAGGGACCAGAGGGGGCAATCAGCCCCAGCATTTT; cdr3_aa: CASSIGTRGGNQPQHF
j_call: TRBJ1-2; v_call: TRBV12-3/TRBV12-4; d_call: .; clone_size: many; cdr3_nt: TGTGCCAGCAGTTTATCCGGGGGCTACACCTTC; cdr3_aa: CASSLSGGYTF
j_call: TRBJ1-1; v_call: TRBV3-1; d_call: .; clone_size: many; cdr3_nt: TGTGCCAGCAGCCACTGGACCCAAAGGGGAGCTTTCTTT; cdr3_aa: CASSHWTQRGAFF
j_call: TRBJ2-7; v_call: TRBV3-1; d_call: .; clone_size: few; cdr3_nt: TGTGCCAGCAGCCAAGAGGCACTCGAGCAGTACTTC; cdr3_aa: CASSQEALEQYF
j_call: TRBJ2-2; v_call: TRBV27; d_call: TRBD1; clone_size: .; cdr3_nt: TGTGCCAGCAGTCCCGGGACAGGGCTTTACACCGGGGAGCTGTTTTTT; cdr3_aa: CASSPGTGLYTGELFF
j_call: TRBJ2-2; v_call: TRBV20-1; d_call: .; clone_size: .; cdr3_nt: TGCAGTGCTAATCGGCGGGCGAACACCGGGGAGCTGTTTTTT; cdr3_aa: CSANRRANTGELFF
j_call: TRBJ2-7; v_call: TRBV3-1; d_call: .; clone_size: .; cdr3_nt: TGTGCCACCAGCCAAGGTAGGTCGAGCTTCGACGAGCAGTACTTC; cdr3_aa: CATSQGRSSFDEQYF
j_call: TRBJ2-1; v_call: TRBV29-1; d_call: TRBD1; clone_size: .; cdr3_nt: TGCAGCGCACCGGGACAGGGGTACAATGAGCAGTTCTTC; cdr3_aa: CSAPGQGYNEQFF
j_call: TRBJ2-3; v_call: TRBV5-6; d_call: TRBD2; clone_size: many; cdr3_nt: TGTGCCAGCAGCGCTGGGGGGGGAGGCACAGATACGCAGTATTTT; cdr3_aa: CASSAGGGGTDTQYF
j_call: TRBJ2-5; v_call: TRBV18; d_call: TRBD2; clone_size: few; cdr3_nt: TGTGCCAGCTCACCCGGCGGGGGGACCCAGTACTTC; cdr3_aa: CASSPGGGTQYF
j_call: TRBJ2-5; v_call: TRBV5-1; d_call: .; clone_size: many; cdr3_nt: TGCGCCAGCAACCCGGCGGAGACCCAGTACTTC; cdr3_aa: CASNPAETQYF
j_call: TRBJ1-1; v_call: TRBV20-1; d_call: TRBD1; clone_size: .; cdr3_nt: TGCAGTGCTAGAGAGCCGACAGGGAACATGAACACTGAAGCTTTCTTT; cdr3_aa: CSAREPTGNMNTEAFF
j_call: TRBJ1-2; v_call: TRBV7-3; d_call: .; clone_size: .; cdr3_nt: TGTGCCAGCAGCTTAAATAGCGACTATGGCTACACCTTC; cdr3_aa: CASSLNSDYGYTF
j_call: TRBJ2-5; v_call: TRBV7-9; d_call: TRBD2; clone_size: few; cdr3_nt: TGTGCCAGCAGCCCCCAGACTAGCGGCTGGGAGACCCAGTACTTC; cdr3_aa: CASSPQTSGWETQYF
j_call: TRBJ2-1; v_call: TRBV6-2/TRBV6-3; d_call: .; clone_size: few; cdr3_nt: TGTGCCAGCAGTTACCGTGGTATTCAGACGGGACACGGTGAGCAGTTCTTC; cdr3_aa: CASSYRGIQTGHGEQFF
j_call: TRBJ2-1; v_call: TRBV5-1; d_call: .; clone_size: .; cdr3_nt: TGCGCCAGCAGCTTGGAAGGGGACAATGAGCAGTTCTTC; cdr3_aa: CASSLEGDNEQFF
j_call: TRBJ2-2; v_call: TRBV2; d_call: .; clone_size: .; cdr3_nt: TGTGCCAGCACTGACAGAGGCGGGGAGCTGTTTTTT; cdr3_aa: CASTDRGGELFF
j_call: TRBJ2-5; v_call: TRBV5-1; d_call: .; clone_size: .; cdr3_nt: TGCGCCAGCAGTTTCGGGGTGAACCAAGAGACCCAGTACTTC; cdr3_aa: CASSFGVNQETQYF
j_call: TRBJ1-5; v_call: TRBV6-2/TRBV6-3; d_call: .; clone_size: .; cdr3_nt: TGTGCCAGCAGGGTCCCTTTTAACGATCAGCCCCAGCATTTT; cdr3_aa: CASRVPFNDQPQHF
j_call: TRBJ2-1; v_call: TRBV7-9; d_call: .; clone_size: .; cdr3_nt: TGTGCCAGCACCCAGCTTACGGTTACGCAGTTCTTC; cdr3_aa: CASTQLTVTQFF
j_call: TRBJ2-7; v_call: TRBV11-2; d_call: .; clone_size: few; cdr3_nt: TGTGCCAGCAGCCCGAATAGTGGGGCCTACGAGCAGTACTTC; cdr3_aa: CASSPNSGAYEQYF
j_call: TRBJ2-7; v_call: TRBV5-1; d_call: TRBD2; clone_size: few; cdr3_nt: TGCGCCAGCAGCTTGGGACTAGCGGGGGGCCTGGGTGAGCAGTACTTC; cdr3_aa: CASSLGLAGGLGEQYF
j_call: TRBJ2-1; v_call: TRBV3-1; d_call: .; clone_size: .; cdr3_nt: TGTGCCAGCAGCCAGACCGAAGGGGACAATGAGCAGTTCTTC; cdr3_aa: CASSQTEGDNEQFF
j_call: TRBJ2-1; v_call: TRBV6-1; d_call: TRBD1; clone_size: .; cdr3_nt: TGTGCCAGCAGTCCCCTTAGGGGGCTCTCCTACAATGAGCAGTTCTTC; cdr3_aa: CASSPLRGLSYNEQFF
j_call: TRBJ1-5; v_call: TRBV19; d_call: .; clone_size: few; cdr3_nt: TGTGCCAGTAGTATAGTAGGCACTATCCCCAATCAGCCCCAGCATTTT; cdr3_aa: CASSIVGTIPNQPQHF
j_call: TRBJ2-3; v_call: TRBV5-1; d_call: .; clone_size: many; cdr3_nt: TGCGCCAGCAGCCCGGAGGCCGTCAGGCGTGGAGATACGCAGTATTTT; cdr3_aa: CASSPEAVRRGDTQYF
j_call: TRBJ1-1; v_call: TRBV6-5; d_call: .; clone_size: many; cdr3_nt: TGTGCCAGCAGTTCCCGGACAGAGAGGAACACTGAAGCTTTCTTT; cdr3_aa: CASSSRTERNTEAFF
j_call: TRBJ2-5; v_call: TRBV3-1; d_call: TRBD2; clone_size: .; cdr3_nt: TGTGCCAGCAGCCAAGAGGGCGGCGGGGGTTTGGGTGAGACCCAGTACTTC; cdr3_aa: CASSQEGGGGLGETQYF
j_call: TRBJ2-7; v_call: TRBV12-3/TRBV12-4; d_call: .; clone_size: few; cdr3_nt: TGTGCCAGCAGCGCCTTGAGGGTCGGGGAGCAGTACTTC; cdr3_aa: CASSALRVGEQYF
j_call: TRBJ1-5; v_call: TRBV4-3; d_call: .; clone_size: many; cdr3_nt: TGCGCCAGCAGCCCGGGGGCAGGGGGCAATCAGCCCCAGCATTTT; cdr3_aa: CASSPGAGGNQPQHF
j_call: TRBJ2-2; v_call: TRBV5-1; d_call: .; clone_size: .; cdr3_nt: TGCGCCAGCAGCTTATCTACAGGGCTCACCGGGGAGCTGTTTTTT; cdr3_aa: CASSLSTGLTGELFF
j_call: TRBJ2-7; v_call: TRBV20-1; d_call: .; clone_size: few; cdr3_nt: TGCAGTGCTAAGGTTCACGGGGTCTACGAGCAGTACTTC; cdr3_aa: CSAKVHGVYEQYF
j_call: TRBJ2-1; v_call: TRBV9; d_call: .; clone_size: .; cdr3_nt: TGTGCCAGCAGCCCCACTTCTTTAAGGTACAATGAGCAGTTCTTC; cdr3_aa: CASSPTSLRYNEQFF
j_call: TRBJ2-2; v_call: TRBV3-1; d_call: TRBD2; clone_size: few; cdr3_nt: TGTGCCAGCAGCCAGGGGGGGTCGAACACCGGGGAGCTGTTTTTT; cdr3_aa: CASSQGGSNTGELFF
j_call: TRBJ2-5; v_call: TRBV7-6; d_call: .; clone_size: .; cdr3_nt: TGTGCCAGCAGCTTAGTTACAGGGCGAGAGACCCAGTACTTC; cdr3_aa: CASSLVTGRETQYF
j_call: TRBJ2-4; v_call: TRBV6-2/TRBV6-3; d_call: .; clone_size: .; cdr3_nt: TGTGCCAGCAGTTACTCGGAGACTTTAGCCAAAAACATTCAGTACTTC; cdr3_aa: CASSYSETLAKNIQYF
j_call: TRBJ2-7; v_call: TRBV5-1; d_call: TRBD2; clone_size: few; cdr3_nt: TGCGCCAGCCGTCAACCGGGACTATCCTACGAGCAGTACTTC; cdr3_aa: CASRQPGLSYEQYF
j_call: TRBJ2-1; v_call: TRBV6-2/TRBV6-3; d_call: .; clone_size: .; cdr3_nt: TGTGCCAGCAGTGTTGGGGGGCTAAATGAGCAGTTCTTC; cdr3_aa: CASSVGGLNEQFF
j_call: TRBJ2-3; v_call: TRBV7-9; d_call: .; clone_size: few; cdr3_nt: TGTGCCAGCAGTCACCGGTCCTGGGCTAGCACAGATACGCAGTATTTT; cdr3_aa: CASSHRSWASTDTQYF
j_call: TRBJ2-5; v_call: TRBV29-1; d_call: TRBD2; clone_size: few; cdr3_nt: TGCAGCGTGGGGGGGACTACCCAAGAGACCCAGTACTTC; cdr3_aa: CSVGGTTQETQYF